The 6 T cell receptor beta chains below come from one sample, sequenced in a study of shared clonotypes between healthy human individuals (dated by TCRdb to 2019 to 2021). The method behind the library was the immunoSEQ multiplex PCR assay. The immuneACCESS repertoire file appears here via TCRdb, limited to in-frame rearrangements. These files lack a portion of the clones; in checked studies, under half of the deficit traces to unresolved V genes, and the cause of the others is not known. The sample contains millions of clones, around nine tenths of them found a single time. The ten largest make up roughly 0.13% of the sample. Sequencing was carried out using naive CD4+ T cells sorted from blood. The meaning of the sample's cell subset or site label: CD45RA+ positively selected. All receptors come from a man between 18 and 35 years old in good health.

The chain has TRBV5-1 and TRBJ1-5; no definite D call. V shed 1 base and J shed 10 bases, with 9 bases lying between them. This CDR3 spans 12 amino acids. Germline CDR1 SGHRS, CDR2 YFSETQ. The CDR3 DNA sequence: TGCGCCAGCAGCTTGTGCAGAAACCCCCAGCATTTT. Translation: CASSLCRNPQHF. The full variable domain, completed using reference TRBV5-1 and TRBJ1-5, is KAGVTQTPRYLIKTRGQQVTLSCSPISGHRSVSWYQQTPGQGLQFLFEYFSETQRNKGNFPGRFSGRQFSNSRSEMNVSTLELGDSALYLCASSLCRNPQHFGDGTRLSIL.

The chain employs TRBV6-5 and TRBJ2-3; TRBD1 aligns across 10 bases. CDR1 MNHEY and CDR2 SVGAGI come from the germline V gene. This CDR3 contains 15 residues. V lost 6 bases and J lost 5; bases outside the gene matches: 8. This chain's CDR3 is CASRPGQGYEDTQYF. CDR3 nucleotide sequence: TGTGCCAGCAGACCGGGACAGGGGTATGAAGATACGCAGTATTTT.

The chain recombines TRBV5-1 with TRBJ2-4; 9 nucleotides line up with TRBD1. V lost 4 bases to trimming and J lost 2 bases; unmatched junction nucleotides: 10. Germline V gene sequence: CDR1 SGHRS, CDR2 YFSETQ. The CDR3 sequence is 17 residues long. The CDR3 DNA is TGCGCCAGCAGCGCACTCACAGGGGGCCCGTCCAAAAACATTCAGTACTTC. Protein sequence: CASSALTGGPSKNIQYF.

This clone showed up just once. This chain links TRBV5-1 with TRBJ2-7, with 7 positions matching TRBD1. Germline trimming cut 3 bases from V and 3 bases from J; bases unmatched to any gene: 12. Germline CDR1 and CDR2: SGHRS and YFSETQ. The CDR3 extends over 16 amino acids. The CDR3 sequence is CASSSLGQFRDYEQYF. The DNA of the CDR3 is TGCGCCAGCAGCTCCCTGGGACAGTTCCGCGACTACGAGCAGTACTTC.

Here the CDR3 reads CSVGQGIGEQYF. The CDR3 DNA reads as TGCAGCGTTGGACAGGGTATTGGTGAGCAGTACTTC. The chain combines TRBV29-1 with TRBJ2-7, with TRBD1 matching over 7 bases. The CDR3 spans 12 residues. Germline loops: CDR1 SQVTM, CDR2 ANQGSEA. J lost 7 bases, V lost 4 bases, and 7 bases had no gene match.

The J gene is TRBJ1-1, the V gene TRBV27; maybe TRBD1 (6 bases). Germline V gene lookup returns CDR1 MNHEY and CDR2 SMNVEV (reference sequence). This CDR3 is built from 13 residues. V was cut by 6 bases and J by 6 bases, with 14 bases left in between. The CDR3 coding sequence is TGTGCCAGCAGACCCGACAGGCTTTCTGAAGCTTTCTTT. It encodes CASRPDRLSEAFF.